This T cell receptor (beta chain) derives from a study of T cells in Graves' hyperthyroidism and ophthalmopathy. RNA transcripts were the template for amplifying TCR beta CDR3 regions. The study used the HTBI primer set for a first-round RT-PCR of the TCR CDR3. Via MiXCR, TCRdb re-called the multiplex PCR reads, giving one row per CDR3 protein. The sample shows 300,000 to 450,000 distinct CDR3 sequences, around 25% of them seen only once. The CDR3 contains 15 residues. The ends lost 5 bases at V and 5 bases at J; junction bases unmatched: 7. Germline CDR1 reads SGHTA; CDR2 reads FQGTGA. The chain has TRBV7-3 and TRBJ2-2, with 8 positions matching TRBD2. This clonotype originated in a man aged 45 to 65 with Graves' hyperthyroidism. The sample consisted of blood. CDR3 residues: CASSLGVAGTGELFF. The CDR3 nucleotides are TGTGCCAGCAGCCTCGGGGTAGCGGGAACCGGGGAGCTGTTTTTT.